This T cell receptor beta chain was documented in a study of cytomegalovirus exposure and HLA in healthy donors. General study findings and limits: TCR beta chain V- and J-gene trimming was linked, in a later analysis, to a missense variant in DCLRE1C. Most TCR sequences were uncommon, yet certain public TCRs appeared in many donors. A highly shared variant cluster was judged a likely technical artifact.

All donors participated as healthy donors of bone marrow. The PCR employed 60 Vbeta primers together with 13 Jbeta primers. Sequenced by immunoSEQ multiplex PCR; TCRdb stores in-frame clones only, minus some. Of 95,000 to 150,000 clones listed, about 80% are singletons. As to this clone: Its antigen is not known.

The CDR3 has 17 amino acids. V was pared by 3 bases and J by 0 bases, with 7 bases of the junction left unmatched. Germline CDR1 reads LGHNT; CDR2 reads FRNRAP. The sequencing input was PBMCs. The chain combines TRBV12-5 with TRBJ1-5, with TRBD1 matching 8 bases. The clonotype comes from a female donor in good health and CMV-seropositive. CDR3 bases: TGTGCTAGTGGTTTACGGGGACAGGCCCGTAGCAATCAGCCCCAGCATTTT. Translating it yields CASGLRGQARSNQPQHF. Looking up the rest from reference TRBV12-5 and TRBJ1-5 gives the full variable domain: DARVTQTPRHKVTEMGQEVTMRCQPILGHNTVFWYRQTMMQGLELLAYFRNRAPLDDSGMPKDRFSAEMPDATLATLKIQPSEPRDSAVYFCASGLRGQARSNQPQHFGDGTRLSIL.